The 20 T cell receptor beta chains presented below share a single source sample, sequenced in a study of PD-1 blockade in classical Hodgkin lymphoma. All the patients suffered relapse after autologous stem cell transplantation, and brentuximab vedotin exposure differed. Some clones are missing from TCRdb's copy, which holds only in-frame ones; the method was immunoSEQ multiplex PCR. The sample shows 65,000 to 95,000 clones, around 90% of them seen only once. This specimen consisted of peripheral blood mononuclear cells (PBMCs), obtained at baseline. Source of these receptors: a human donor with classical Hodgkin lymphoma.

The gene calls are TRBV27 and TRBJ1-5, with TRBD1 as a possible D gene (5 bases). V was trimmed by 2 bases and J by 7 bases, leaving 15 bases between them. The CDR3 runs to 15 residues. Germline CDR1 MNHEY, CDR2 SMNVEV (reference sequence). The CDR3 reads CASSLKAPRGQPQHF. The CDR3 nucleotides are TGTGCCAGCAGTTTAAAGGCCCCACGGGGGCAGCCCCAGCATTTT.

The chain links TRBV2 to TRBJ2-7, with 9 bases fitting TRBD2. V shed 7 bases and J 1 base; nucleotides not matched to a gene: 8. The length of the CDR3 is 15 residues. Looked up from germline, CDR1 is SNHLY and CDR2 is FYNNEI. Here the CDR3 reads CASTIAGEPSYEQYF. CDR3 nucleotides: TGTGCCAGCACTATAGCGGGAGAGCCTTCCTACGAGCAGTACTTC. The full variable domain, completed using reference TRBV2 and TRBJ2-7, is EPEVTQTPSHQVTQMGQEVILRCVPISNHLYFYWYRQILGQKVEFLVSFYNNEISEKSEIFDDQFSVERPDGSNFTLKIRSTKLEDSAMYFCASTIAGEPSYEQYFGPGTRLTVT.

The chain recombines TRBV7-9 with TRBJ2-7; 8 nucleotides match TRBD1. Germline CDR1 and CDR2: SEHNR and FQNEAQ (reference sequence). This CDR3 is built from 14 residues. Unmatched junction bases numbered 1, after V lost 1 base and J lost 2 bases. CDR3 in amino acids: CASSLDRGTYEQYF. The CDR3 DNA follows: TGTGCCAGCAGCTTAGACAGGGGGACCTACGAGCAGTACTTC.

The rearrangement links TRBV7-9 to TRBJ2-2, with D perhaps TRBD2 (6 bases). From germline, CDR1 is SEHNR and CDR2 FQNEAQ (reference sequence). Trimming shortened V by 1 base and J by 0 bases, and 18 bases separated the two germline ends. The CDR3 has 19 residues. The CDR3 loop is CASSLGGGRIKTNTGELFF. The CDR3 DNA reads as TGTGCCAGCAGCTTAGGAGGAGGGCGGATCAAAACGAACACCGGGGAGCTGTTTTTT.

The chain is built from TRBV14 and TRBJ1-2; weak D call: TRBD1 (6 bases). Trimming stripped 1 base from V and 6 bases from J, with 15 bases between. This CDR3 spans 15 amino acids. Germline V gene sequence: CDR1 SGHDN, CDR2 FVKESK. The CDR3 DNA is TGTGCCAGCAGCCAAGTGGCAGGGGTATTCAATGGCTACACCTTC. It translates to CASSQVAGVFNGYTF.

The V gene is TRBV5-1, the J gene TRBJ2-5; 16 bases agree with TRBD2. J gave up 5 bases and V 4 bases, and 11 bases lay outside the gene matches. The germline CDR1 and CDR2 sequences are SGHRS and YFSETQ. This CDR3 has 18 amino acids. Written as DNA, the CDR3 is TGCGCCAGCAGCCCGGGACTAGCGGGAGGGCCCTCGAGGGAGACCCAGTACTTC. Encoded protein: CASSPGLAGGPSRETQYF. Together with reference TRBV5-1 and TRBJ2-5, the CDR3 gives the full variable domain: KAGVTQTPRYLIKTRGQQVTLSCSPISGHRSVSWYQQTPGQGLQFLFEYFSETQRNKGNFPGRFSGRQFSNSRSEMNVSTLELGDSALYLCASSPGLAGGPSRETQYFGPGTRLLVL.

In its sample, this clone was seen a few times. The CDR3 loop is CASSLSGSTKTQYF. DNA of the CDR3: TGTGCCAGCAGCCTTAGCGGGAGTACAAAGACCCAGTACTTC. The chain carries TRBV7-9 and TRBJ2-5; 9 bases align to TRBD2. The CDR3 is 14 amino acids. Unmatched junction bases numbered 7, after V lost 5 bases and J lost 6 bases. CDR1 is SEHNR, CDR2 FQNEAQ, per germline (reference sequence). Full variable domain (remainder filled in from reference TRBV7-9 and TRBJ2-5): DTGVSQNPRHKITKRGQNVTFRCDPISEHNRLYWYRQTLGQGPEFLTYFQNEAQLEKSRLLSDRFSAERPKGSFSTLEIQRTEQGDSAMYLCASSLSGSTKTQYFGPGTRLLVL.

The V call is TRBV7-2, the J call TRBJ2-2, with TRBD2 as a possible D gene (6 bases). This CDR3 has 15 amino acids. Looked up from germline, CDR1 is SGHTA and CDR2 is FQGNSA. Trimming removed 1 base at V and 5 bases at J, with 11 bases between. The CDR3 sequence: CASSLGIAVTGELFF. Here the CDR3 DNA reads TGTGCCAGCAGCTTAGGTATAGCGGTGACCGGGGAGCTGTTTTTT.

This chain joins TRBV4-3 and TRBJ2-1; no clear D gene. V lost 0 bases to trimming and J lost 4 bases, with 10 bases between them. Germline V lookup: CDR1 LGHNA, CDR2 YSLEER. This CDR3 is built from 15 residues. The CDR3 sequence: CASSQDQDPYNEQFF. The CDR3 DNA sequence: TGCGCCAGCAGCCAAGATCAGGATCCTTACAATGAGCAGTTCTTC.

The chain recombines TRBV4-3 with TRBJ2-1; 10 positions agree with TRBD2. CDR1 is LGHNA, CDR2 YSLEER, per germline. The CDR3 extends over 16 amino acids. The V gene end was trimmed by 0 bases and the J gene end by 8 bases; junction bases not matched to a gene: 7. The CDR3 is CASSQEASGSWDEQFF. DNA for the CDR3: TGCGCCAGCAGCCAAGAGGCTAGCGGGAGTTGGGATGAGCAGTTCTTC.

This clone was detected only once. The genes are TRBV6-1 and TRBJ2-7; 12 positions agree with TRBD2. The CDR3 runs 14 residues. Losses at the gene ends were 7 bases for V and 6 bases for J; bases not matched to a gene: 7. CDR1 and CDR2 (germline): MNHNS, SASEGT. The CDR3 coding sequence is TGTGCCAGCAATAGGGGACTAGCGGGTTTCGAGCAGTACTTC. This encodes CASNRGLAGFEQYF.

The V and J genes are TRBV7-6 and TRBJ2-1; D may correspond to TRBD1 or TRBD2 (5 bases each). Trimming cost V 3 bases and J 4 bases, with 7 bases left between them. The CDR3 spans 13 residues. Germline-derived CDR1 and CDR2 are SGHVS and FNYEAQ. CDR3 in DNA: TGTGCCAGCAGCTTGAGGGGATACAATGAGCAGTTCTTC. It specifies CASSLRGYNEQFF. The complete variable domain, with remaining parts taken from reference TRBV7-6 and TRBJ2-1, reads GAGVSQSPRYKVTKRGQDVALRCDPISGHVSLYWYRQALGQGPEFLTYFNYEAQQDKSGLPNDRFSAERPEGSISTLTIQRTEQRDSAMYRCASSLRGYNEQFFGPGTRLTVL.

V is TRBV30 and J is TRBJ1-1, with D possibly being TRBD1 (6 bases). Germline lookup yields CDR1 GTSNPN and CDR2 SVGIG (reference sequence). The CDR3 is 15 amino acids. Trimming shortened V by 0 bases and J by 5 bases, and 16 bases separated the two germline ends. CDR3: CAWSVHRGPGTEAFF. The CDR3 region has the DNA TGTGCCTGGAGTGTACATCGGGGGCCGGGGACTGAAGCTTTCTTT.

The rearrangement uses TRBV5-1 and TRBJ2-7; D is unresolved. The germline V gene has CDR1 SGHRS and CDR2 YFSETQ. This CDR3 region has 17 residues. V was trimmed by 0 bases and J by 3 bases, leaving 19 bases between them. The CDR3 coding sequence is TGCGCCAGCAGCTTGGCCACTCCCCTCGGGCCACTCTACGAGCAGTACTTC. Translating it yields CASSLATPLGPLYEQYF.

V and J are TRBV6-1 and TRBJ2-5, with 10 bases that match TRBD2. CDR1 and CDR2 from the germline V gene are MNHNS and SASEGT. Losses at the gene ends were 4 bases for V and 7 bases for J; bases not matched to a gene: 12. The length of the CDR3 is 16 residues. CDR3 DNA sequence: TGTGCCAGCAGTGGAGGGACTAGCGCCGGCTGGGGGACCCAGTACTTC. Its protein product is CASSGGTSAGWGTQYF.

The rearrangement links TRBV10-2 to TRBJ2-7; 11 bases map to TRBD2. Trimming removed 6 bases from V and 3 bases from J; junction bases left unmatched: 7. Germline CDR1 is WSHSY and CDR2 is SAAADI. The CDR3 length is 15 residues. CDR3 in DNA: TGCGCCAGCAGCAGCGGGACTAGCGGACTCTACGAGCAGTACTTC. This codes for CASSSGTSGLYEQYF.

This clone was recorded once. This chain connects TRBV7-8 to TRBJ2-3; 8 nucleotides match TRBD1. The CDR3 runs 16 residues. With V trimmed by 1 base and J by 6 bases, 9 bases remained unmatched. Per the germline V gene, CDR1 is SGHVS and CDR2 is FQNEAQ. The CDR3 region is CASSLGFGTGTDTQYF. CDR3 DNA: TGTGCCAGCAGCTTAGGGTTCGGGACAGGTACCGATACGCAGTATTTT.

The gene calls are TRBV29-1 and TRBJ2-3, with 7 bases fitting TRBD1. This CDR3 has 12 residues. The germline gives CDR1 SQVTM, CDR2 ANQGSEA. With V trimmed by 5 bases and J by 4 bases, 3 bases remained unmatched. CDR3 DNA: TGCAGCGTTCGACAGGGAGCAGATACGCAGTATTTT. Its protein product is CSVRQGADTQYF.

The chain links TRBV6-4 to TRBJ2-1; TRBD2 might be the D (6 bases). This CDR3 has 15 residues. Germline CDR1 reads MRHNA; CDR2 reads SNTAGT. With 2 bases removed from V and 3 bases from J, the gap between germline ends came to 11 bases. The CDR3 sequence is CASSDGGEVYNEQFF. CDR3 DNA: TGTGCCAGCAGTGACGGCGGGGAGGTCTACAATGAGCAGTTCTTC.

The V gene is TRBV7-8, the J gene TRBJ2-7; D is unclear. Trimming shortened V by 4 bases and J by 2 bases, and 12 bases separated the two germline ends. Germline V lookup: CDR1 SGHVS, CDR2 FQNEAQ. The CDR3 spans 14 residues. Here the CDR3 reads CASSSGPEPYEQYF. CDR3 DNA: TGTGCCAGCAGCTCAGGACCCGAGCCCTACGAGCAGTACTTC.